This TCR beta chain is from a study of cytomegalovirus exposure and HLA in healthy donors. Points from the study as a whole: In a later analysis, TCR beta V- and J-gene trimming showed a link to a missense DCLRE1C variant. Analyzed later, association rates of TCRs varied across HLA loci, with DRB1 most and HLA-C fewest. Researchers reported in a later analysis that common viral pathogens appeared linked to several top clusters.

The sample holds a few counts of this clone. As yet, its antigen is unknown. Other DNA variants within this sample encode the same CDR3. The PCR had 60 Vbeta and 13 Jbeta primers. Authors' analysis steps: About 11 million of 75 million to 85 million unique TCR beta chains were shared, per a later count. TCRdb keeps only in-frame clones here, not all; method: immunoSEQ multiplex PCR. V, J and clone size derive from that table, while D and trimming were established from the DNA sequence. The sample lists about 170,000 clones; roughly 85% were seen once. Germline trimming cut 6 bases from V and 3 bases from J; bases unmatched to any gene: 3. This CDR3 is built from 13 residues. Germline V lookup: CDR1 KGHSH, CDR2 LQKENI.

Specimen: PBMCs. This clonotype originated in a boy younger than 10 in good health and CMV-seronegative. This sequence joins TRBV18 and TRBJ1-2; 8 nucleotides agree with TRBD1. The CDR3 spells CASSPTGDYGYTF. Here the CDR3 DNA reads TGTGCCAGCTCTCCGACAGGGGACTATGGCTACACCTTC.